A selection of T cell receptor beta chains follows, all from one sample in a study of control samples from healthy donors and cancer patients. Sequencing used immunoSEQ multiplex PCR; TCRdb keeps in-frame clones, though not all of them. The sample holds about 130,000 clones, roughly 94% seen once. Specimen: PBMCs. The receptor set was obtained from a man aged 55 to 69 with colorectal cancer. Both conserved end residues are part of each CDR3. D genes are given only for firm matches. Clone size is not always given. Where it is, it says once, few, many or a class for expanded clones.

DNA,CDR3,V,D,size,J
TGTGCCAGCAGCCCACGGACAGGCGGGGAGCTGTTTTTT,CASSPRTGGELFF,TRBV11-3,TRBD1,.,TRBJ2-2
TGTGCCAGCAGCCATCACACTGGAAACACCATATATTTT,CASSHHTGNTIYF,TRBV11-3,.,.,TRBJ1-3
TGTGCCAGCAGCCCGGGACTAGCGGGGCCTACCGGGGAGCTGTTTTTT,CASSPGLAGPTGELFF,TRBV7-2,TRBD2,.,TRBJ2-2
TGTGCCAGCAGTTGGGGAGGGGTCCTGAACACTGAAGCTTTCTTT,CASSWGGVLNTEAFF,TRBV28,.,.,TRBJ1-1
TGTGCCAGCAGTTTATTTGGACAGGGGGGCAATCAGCCCCAGCATTTT,CASSLFGQGGNQPQHF,TRBV28,TRBD1,.,TRBJ1-5
TGCGCCAGCAGGGGACAGGAAAATTCACCCCTCCACTTT,CASRGQENSPLHF,TRBV5-1,TRBD1,once,TRBJ1-6
TGCAGCGCAGGACGAGGAACCTTC,CSAGRGTF,TRBV29-1,.,.,TRBJ1-2
TGTGCCAGCAGCTTAGCCAGGGGGCTCAATTCACCCCTCCACTTT,CASSLARGLNSPLHF,TRBV11-1,TRBD1,.,TRBJ1-6
TGTGCCAGCAAGGAGGCTAATCAGCCCCAGCATTTT,CASKEANQPQHF,TRBV12-3/TRBV12-4,.,.,TRBJ1-5
TGTGCCAGCAGCTGGCCGACTAGCGGGGGGTTCTACGAGCAGTACTTC,CASSWPTSGGFYEQYF,TRBV5-4,TRBD2,.,TRBJ2-7
TGTGCCAGCAGCCCAGGGGGACAGGGAACCCACGAGCAGTACTTC,CASSPGGQGTHEQYF,TRBV9,TRBD1,.,TRBJ2-7
TGTGCCAGCAGCTTGCTTCAATCTGGAGATACGCAGTATTTT,CASSLLQSGDTQYF,TRBV27,.,.,TRBJ2-3
TGTGCCAGCAGCCCCAGGGTGTCCATTCCATCCACTGAAGCTTTCTTT,CASSPRVSIPSTEAFF,TRBV5-4,.,.,TRBJ1-1
TGTGCCAGCAGGTTGATGGGGTCGGATCAGCCCCAGCATTTT,CASRLMGSDQPQHF,TRBV28,.,.,TRBJ1-5
TGTGCCTGGAGTGTGGAACAGGGGGCAACTAATGAAAAACTGTTTTTT,CAWSVEQGATNEKLFF,TRBV30,TRBD1,.,TRBJ1-4
TGTGCCAGCAGCTTCAATTCGATCCAGCCCCAGCATTTT,CASSFNSIQPQHF,TRBV5-5,.,.,TRBJ1-5
TGTGCCACCAGTAGGGTGAGGAGCAATCAGCCCCAGCATTTT,CATSRVRSNQPQHF,TRBV3-1/TRBV3-2,.,.,TRBJ1-5
TGTGCCAGTAGCGGGACAGCGAGCAATCAGCCCCAGCATTTT,CASSGTASNQPQHF,TRBV19,TRBD1,.,TRBJ1-5
TGTGCCAGCAGTTTACCGGGACAGGGAAGCTCCTACAATGAGCAGTTCTTC,CASSLPGQGSSYNEQFF,TRBV28,TRBD1,.,TRBJ2-1
TGTGCCAGCAGGAGAACAGGGGTGTATGGCTACACCTTC,CASRRTGVYGYTF,TRBV5-8,TRBD1,.,TRBJ1-2
TGTGCCACCAGTCCTCGCCCGGGCCAGGACAAAGAGACCCAGTACTTC,CATSPRPGQDKETQYF,TRBV24-1,.,.,TRBJ2-5
TGTGCCAGCAGCCAAGGCGGGCGGGACGAGCAGTACTTC,CASSQGGRDEQYF,TRBV3-1/TRBV3-2,.,.,TRBJ2-7
TGTGCCAGCAGCTTAGCGGTGACAGGGGGCCACGAGCAGTACTTC,CASSLAVTGGHEQYF,TRBV7-2,TRBD1,.,TRBJ2-7
TGTGCCAGCAGCCAGGGTAGCGGGGGCGCGCACGGGGAGCTGTTTTTT,CASSQGSGGAHGELFF,TRBV7-7,TRBD2,.,TRBJ2-2
TGTGCCAGTAGTAACGCAGGGGGCGCGCAGCCCCAGCATTTT,CASSNAGGAQPQHF,TRBV19,TRBD1,.,TRBJ1-5
TGTGCCACCAGTGGATGGGGGGCTACGAAGAACACTGAAGCTTTCTTT,CATSGWGATKNTEAFF,TRBV24-1,.,.,TRBJ1-1
TGTGCCAGTACCTCCCGACTAGCGGGGTCTGGGGCCAACGTCCTGACTTTC,CASTSRLAGSGANVLTF,TRBV19,TRBD2,.,TRBJ2-6
TGTGCCAGCAGTTTCGGGGCCGATTACGAGCAGTACTTC,CASSFGADYEQYF,TRBV9,.,once,TRBJ2-7
TGTGCCAGCAGCTTCGGGGCGTCTTCTGGCAATGAGCAGTTCTTC,CASSFGASSGNEQFF,TRBV5-6,.,.,TRBJ2-1
TGTGCCAGCAGCAAGGGGGGGGCCTATAGCAATCAGCCCCAGCATTTT,CASSKGGAYSNQPQHF,TRBV21-1,.,once,TRBJ1-5
TGTGCCAGCAGCCAGACAGGGGGCTCCAACGACTACACCTTC,CASSQTGGSNDYTF,TRBV3-1/TRBV3-2,TRBD1,.,TRBJ1-2
TGTGCCAGCAGCAAGGACAGGGGTGTGTCAGATACGCAGTATTTT,CASSKDRGVSDTQYF,TRBV5-6,TRBD1,.,TRBJ2-3
TGTGCCAGCAGTTTCAGGGGGAACCAGCCCCAGCATTTT,CASSFRGNQPQHF,TRBV27,TRBD1,.,TRBJ1-5
TGCGCCAGCAGCTTGTGGCAGGGGGAGGGGGGCTACACCTTC,CASSLWQGEGGYTF,TRBV5-1,TRBD1,.,TRBJ1-2
TGTGCCACCAGTGATCCCGGACGTCCGAACACTGAAGCTTTCTTT,CATSDPGRPNTEAFF,TRBV24-1,.,.,TRBJ1-1
TGCGCCAGCAGGCCGACAGGGACCACAGATACGCAGTATTTT,CASRPTGTTDTQYF,TRBV5-1,TRBD1,.,TRBJ2-3
TGTGCCAGCAGTGAAATACAGGGGATAGATACGCAGTATTTT,CASSEIQGIDTQYF,TRBV6-1,TRBD1,.,TRBJ2-3
TGTGCCAGCAGGGCACTCAGGAGGGAGGAGACCCAGTACTTC,CASRALRREETQYF,TRBV7-9,.,.,TRBJ2-5
TGCGCCAGCAGTGGGCAGACCACCGGGGAGCTGTTTTTT,CASSGQTTGELFF,TRBV10-2,.,.,TRBJ2-2
TGTGCCAGCAGCCAAGGGTCGCAGAGCACAGATACGCAGTATTTT,CASSQGSQSTDTQYF,TRBV4-2,.,.,TRBJ2-3